The 6 T cell receptor beta chains below all came from one sample that was sequenced in a study of T cell changes during pregnancy in multiple sclerosis. TCRdb's copy holds only in-frame clones and misses some; the assay was immunoSEQ multiplex PCR. The table shows more than 85,000 clones, with over 85% occurring only once. Sample: peripheral blood, taken in the third trimester of pregnancy. These receptors came from a female donor in good health, enrolled as a control in a pregnancy study.

V usage is TRBV4-1 and J usage is TRBJ2-3, with D perhaps matching TRBD1 (6 bases). The ends were cut back, 1 base at V and 0 bases at J, with 14 bases in the middle. Germline CDR1 is MGHRA and CDR2 is YSYEKL. The CDR3 has 17 residues. The CDR3 coding sequence is TGCGCCAGCAGCCAAGGAACCGGGACACGTAGCACAGATACGCAGTATTTT. Its protein product is CASSQGTGTRSTDTQYF.

This clone was detected a few times. The chain employs TRBV6-5 and TRBJ1-5; TRBD1 matches at 9 bases. J was trimmed by 7 bases and V by 9 bases; bases with no gene match: 4. Germline values: CDR1 MNHEY, CDR2 SVGAGI. The CDR3 is 12 residues long. This CDR3 is CASRTGEQPQHF. CDR3 bases: TGTGCCAGTAGGACAGGGGAACAGCCCCAGCATTTT.

The chain joins TRBV5-6 to TRBJ2-2; TRBD2 might be the D (5 bases). The CDR3 is 14 residues long. V lost 0 bases to trimming and J lost 6 bases, with 9 bases between them. Germline V gives CDR1 SGHDT, CDR2 YYEEEE. The CDR3 spells CASSLERGPGELFF. For the CDR3, the DNA is TGTGCCAGCAGCTTGGAGAGAGGGCCCGGGGAGCTGTTTTTT. The full variable domain, its missing parts supplied by reference TRBV5-6 and TRBJ2-2, is DAGVTQSPTHLIKTRGQQVTLRCSPKSGHDTVSWYQQALGQGPQFIFQYYEEEERQRGNFPDRFSGHQFPNYSSELNVNALLLGDSALYLCASSLERGPGELFFGEGSRLTVL.

This sequence joins TRBV7-2 and TRBJ2-1, with 16 bases identical to TRBD2. The junction had 6 bases not matched to a gene; V was cut back by 4 bases and J by 9 bases. Germline CDR1 SGHTA, CDR2 FQGNSA. This CDR3 is built from 16 residues. DNA for the CDR3: TGTGCCAGCAGCTGGGGACTAGCGGGAGGGCGGGGTGAGCAGTTCTTC. Translating gives CASSWGLAGGRGEQFF.

This clone showed up just once. This rearrangement joins TRBV28 to TRBJ2-7; a weak D match, TRBD1 (5 bases). This CDR3 has 14 amino acids. CDR1 and CDR2 from the germline V gene are MDHEN and SYDVKM. V dropped 5 bases and J dropped 1 base, with 12 bases sitting between them. CDR3 in amino acids: CASSTLTVSYEQYF. For the CDR3, the DNA is TGTGCCAGCAGTACGTTGACAGTATCCTACGAGCAGTACTTC.

This chain links TRBV4-2 with TRBJ2-7; D is perhaps TRBD2 (7 bases). This CDR3 comprises 17 residues. Trimming removed 0 bases at V and 4 bases at J, with 19 bases between. Looked up from germline, CDR1 is LGHNA and CDR2 is YNFKEQ. The CDR3 DNA sequence: TGTGCCAGCAGCCAAGATCCGGGGGCTAGCGGAGGGTACGAGCAGTACTTC. It encodes CASSQDPGASGGYEQYF.